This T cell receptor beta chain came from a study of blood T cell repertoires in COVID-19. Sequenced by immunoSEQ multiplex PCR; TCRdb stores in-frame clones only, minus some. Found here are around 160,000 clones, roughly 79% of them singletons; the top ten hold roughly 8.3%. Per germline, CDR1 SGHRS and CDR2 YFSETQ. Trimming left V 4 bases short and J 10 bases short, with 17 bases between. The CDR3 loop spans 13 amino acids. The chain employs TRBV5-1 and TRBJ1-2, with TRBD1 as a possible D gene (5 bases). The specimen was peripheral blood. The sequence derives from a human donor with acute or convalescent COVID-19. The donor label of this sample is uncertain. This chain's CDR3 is CASSQGDSMVYTF. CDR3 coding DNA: TGCGCCAGCAGCCAAGGGGACTCTATGGTCTACACCTTC.